This T cell receptor beta chain was captured in a study of shared clonotypes between healthy human individuals. Study observations and caveats: Among non-shared clonotypes, generation probabilities were lower than among those shared by all four donors. The genetic and exposure-history diversity represented was limited by few donors.

In the study's own analysis: Junction-only sequences produced by ImmunoSEQ had no quality scores, so filtering differed. Data came from immunoSEQ multiplex PCR; TCRdb stores just in-frame clones and leaves some out. The DNA gave D and trimming, while V, J and clone size come from that table. Here the sample spans about a million clones, around 76% being singletons. Germline loops: CDR1 SGHAT, CDR2 FQNNGV. This CDR3 is built from 15 residues. V lost 1 base and J lost 4; bases outside the gene matches: 1. Comment on this clone: Its antigen remains unidentified.

The source is a man aged 18 to 35 in good health. The gene calls are TRBV11-2 and TRBJ2-1; 10 nucleotides line up with TRBD2. The sample comprised memory CD4+ T cells sorted from blood. Subset reported: CD45RA-negative fraction. The CDR3 is CASSLGLAGYNEQFF. Here the CDR3 DNA reads TGTGCCAGCAGCTTAGGACTAGCGGGTTACAATGAGCAGTTCTTC. The whole variable domain, filled in from reference TRBV11-2 and TRBJ2-1, reads EAGVAQSPRYKIIEKRQSVAFWCNPISGHATLYWYQQILGQGPKLLIQFQNNGVVDDSQLPKDRFSAERLKGVDSTLKIQPAKLEDSAVYLCASSLGLAGYNEQFFGPGTRLTVL.